These 13 T cell receptor beta chains originate from one sample sequenced in a study of technical replicates of blood from a handful of donors. The assay was immunoSEQ multiplex PCR, and TCRdb's table has in-frame clones only and misses some. This table holds about 75,000 clones, about 97% found once. Sequencing used T cells isolated from PBMCs. The origin of the receptors is a human donor in good health.

The chain employs TRBV7-2 and TRBJ1-2; a possible D gene is TRBD1 (5 bases). V was trimmed by 4 bases and J by 7 bases, leaving 10 bases between them. CDR3 length: 12 amino acids. Germline V gene sequence: CDR1 SGHTA, CDR2 FQGNSA. The CDR3 protein is CASSSSGLGYTF. The CDR3 nucleotides read TGTGCCAGCAGCTCCTCAGGGCTTGGCTACACCTTC.

The V call is TRBV30, the J call TRBJ2-3, with a tentative D call TRBD2 (5 bases). CDR3 length equals 13 residues. Trimming took 3 bases from V and 9 from J, leaving 16 bases between them. CDR1 and CDR2 from the germline V gene are GTSNPN and SVGIG (reference sequence). CDR3 region: CAWREDSYQTQYF. For the CDR3, the DNA is TGTGCCTGGAGGGAGGATTCGTATCAGACGCAGTATTTT.

V usage is TRBV19 and J usage is TRBJ2-7; 9 bases are shared with TRBD2. The CDR3 runs to 13 residues. Germline V gene data show CDR1 as LNHDA and CDR2 as SQIVND (reference sequence). After removal of 8 bases from V and 3 bases from J, the junction contained 5 bases not matched to a gene. The CDR3 nucleotides read TGTGCCAGTCGCGGGGGGGGCGACTACGAGCAGTACTTC. Protein: CASRGGGDYEQYF.

This chain uses TRBV5-6 with TRBJ2-1; the match to TRBD2 covers 12 bases. Losses at the gene ends were 3 bases for V and 9 bases for J; bases not matched to a gene: 10. CDR1 is SGHDT, CDR2 YYEEEE, per germline. The CDR3 is 16 residues long. The CDR3 sequence is CASSWTSGIVGTEQFF. Here the CDR3 DNA reads TGTGCCAGCAGCTGGACTAGCGGGATAGTGGGTACTGAGCAGTTCTTC.

DNA of the CDR3: TGTGCCAGCAGCTTAGGGACATTGTCCTACGAGCAGTACTTC. Protein: CASSLGTLSYEQYF. V usage is TRBV7-3 and J usage is TRBJ2-7, with a tentative D call TRBD1 (6 bases). V lost 2 bases, J lost 1 base, and 9 bases lay in between. Germline CDR1 SGHTA, CDR2 FQGTGA. CDR3 size: 14 residues.

The CDR3 loop reads CASSKSTGRSHEQYF. DNA of the CDR3: TGTGCCAGCAGCAAATCCACAGGGCGATCCCACGAGCAGTACTTC. The V gene is TRBV7-8, the J gene TRBJ2-7, with a tentative D call TRBD1 (6 bases). The CDR3 totals 15 residues. Germline assignment: CDR1 SGHVS and CDR2 FQNEAQ. Trimming removed 5 bases at V and 5 bases at J, with 19 bases between. Looking up the rest from reference TRBV7-8 and TRBJ2-7 gives the full variable domain: GAGVSQSPRYKVAKRGQDVALRCDPISGHVSLFWYQQALGQGPEFLTYFQNEAQLDKSGLPSDRFFAERPEGSVSTLKIQRTQQEDSAVYLCASSKSTGRSHEQYFGPGTRLTVT.

The V and J genes are TRBV6-6 and TRBJ2-3; D might be TRBD1 (6 bases). The germline CDR1 and CDR2 sequences are MNHNY and SVGAGI (reference sequence). Between the trimmed V and J ends, which lost 7 bases and 5 bases, there was a span of 19 bases. The CDR3 is made up of 15 amino acids. CDR3 protein: CASTRLQGARDTQYF. The CDR3 DNA reads as TGTGCCAGCACCCGCCTACAGGGTGCACGAGATACGCAGTATTTT.

This rearrangement joins TRBV11-3 to TRBJ2-7, with D tentatively TRBD2 (5 bases). The CDR3 has 12 residues. The germline gives CDR1 SGHNT, CDR2 YENEEA. V was shortened by 3 bases and J by 10 bases, with 13 bases between the two germline ends. CDR3 sequence (DNA): TGTGCCAGCAGCTTCGGCGGGCGGGTTCAGTACTTC. It specifies CASSFGGRVQYF.

This chain uses TRBV6-5 with TRBJ2-5; 7 nucleotides line up with TRBD1. This CDR3 comprises 15 residues. The germline V gene encodes CDR1 MNHEY and CDR2 SVGAGI. With V trimmed by 10 bases and J by 5 bases, 16 bases remained unmatched. The DNA for the CDR3 is TGTGCCACCGCCCTAGGGACAGCTACGGGGGAGACCCAGTACTTC. Protein: CATALGTATGETQYF.

V gene TRBV7-9 combines with J gene TRBJ2-7; the D is unclear. Germline V CDR1 and CDR2: SEHNR, FQNEAQ (reference sequence). CDR3 size: 12 residues. Trimming shortened V by 5 bases and J by 3 bases, and 8 bases separated the two germline ends. The CDR3 here is CASSNDIYEQYF. DNA for the CDR3: TGTGCCAGCAGCAATGACATCTACGAGCAGTACTTC.

The chain employs TRBV28 and TRBJ2-7; 11 bases are shared with TRBD1. Per germline, CDR1 MDHEN and CDR2 SYDVKM. V was clipped by 6 bases and J by 2 bases; unmatched bases: 6. The length of the CDR3 is 15 residues. The CDR3 here is CASRRTGGAPYEQYF. The CDR3 bases are TGTGCCAGCAGACGGACAGGGGGCGCCCCCTACGAGCAGTACTTC.

This clone appeared a single time. The gene calls are TRBV5-1 and TRBJ2-1; D is possibly TRBD2 (5 bases). V was pared by 0 bases and J by 4 bases, with 11 bases between. The germline CDR1 and CDR2 sequences are SGHRS and YFSETQ. The CDR3 contains 15 residues. The CDR3 DNA sequence: TGCGCCAGCAGCTTGGACAGCGGACTTTACAATGAGCAGTTCTTC. Protein sequence: CASSLDSGLYNEQFF.

The chain joins TRBV7-3 to TRBJ1-3; a weak D match, TRBD1 (5 bases). V was pared by 5 bases and J by 2 bases, with 10 bases between. CDR3 length: 14 amino acids. CDR1 is SGHTA and CDR2 is FQGTGA in the germline V gene. As DNA, the CDR3 is TGTGCCAGCAGCCCAGGGTCCCCTGGAAACACCATATATTTT. This encodes CASSPGSPGNTIYF. Filled out from reference TRBV7-3 and TRBJ1-3, the complete variable domain reads GAGVSQTPSNKVTEKGKYVELRCDPISGHTALYWYRQSLGQGPEFLIYFQGTGAADDSGLPNDRFFAVRPEGSVSTLKIQRTERGDSAVYLCASSPGSPGNTIYFGEGSWLTVV.